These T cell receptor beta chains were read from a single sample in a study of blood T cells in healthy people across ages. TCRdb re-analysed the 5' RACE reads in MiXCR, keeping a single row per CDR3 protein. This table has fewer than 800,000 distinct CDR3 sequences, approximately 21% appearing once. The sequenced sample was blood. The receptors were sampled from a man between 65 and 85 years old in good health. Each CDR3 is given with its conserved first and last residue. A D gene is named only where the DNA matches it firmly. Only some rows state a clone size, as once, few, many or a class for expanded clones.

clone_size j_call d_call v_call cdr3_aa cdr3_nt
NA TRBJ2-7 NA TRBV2 CASSDMGHNYEQYF TGTGCCAGCAGTGACATGGGACATAACTACGAGCAGTACTTC
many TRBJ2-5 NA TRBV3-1 CASSQDKGRGQETQYF TGTGCCAGCAGCCAAGATAAGGGGAGAGGCCAAGAGACCCAGTACTTC
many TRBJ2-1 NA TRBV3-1 CASSQGVFEQFF TGTGCCAGCAGCCAAGGGGTATTTGAGCAGTTCTTC
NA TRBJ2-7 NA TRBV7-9 CASSLVGGNSYEQYF TGTGCCAGCAGCTTAGTTGGCGGTAACTCCTACGAGCAGTACTTC
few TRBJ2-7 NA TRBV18 CASPESSYEQYF TGTGCCAGCCCAGAAAGCTCCTACGAGCAGTACTTC
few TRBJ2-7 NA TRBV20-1 CSANSGGGYEQYF TGCAGTGCTAACTCGGGGGGCGGGTACGAGCAGTACTTC
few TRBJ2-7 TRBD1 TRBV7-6 CASSPLGTGDYEQYF TGTGCCAGCAGCCCCCTCGGGACAGGGGACTACGAGCAGTACTTC
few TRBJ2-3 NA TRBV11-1 CASSSAAGAADTQYF TGTGCCAGCAGCTCCGCCGCAGGGGCCGCAGATACGCAGTATTTT
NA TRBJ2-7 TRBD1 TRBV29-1 CSVEGQGAEQYF TGCAGCGTTGAGGGACAGGGGGCCGAGCAGTACTTC
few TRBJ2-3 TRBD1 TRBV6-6 CASSYGTGEGDTQYF TGTGCCAGCAGTTACGGGACAGGGGAAGGGGATACGCAGTATTTT
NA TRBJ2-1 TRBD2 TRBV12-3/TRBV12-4 CASTGLAGASSYNEQFF TGTGCCAGCACCGGACTAGCGGGGGCGAGCTCCTACAATGAGCAGTTCTTC
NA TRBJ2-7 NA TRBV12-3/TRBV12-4 CASRSQTPSGSYEQYF TGTGCCAGCAGATCCCAAACCCCCAGCGGGTCCTACGAGCAGTACTTC
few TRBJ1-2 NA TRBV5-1 CASSLSRDGNTF TGCGCCAGCAGCTTATCCAGGGACGGCAACACCTTC
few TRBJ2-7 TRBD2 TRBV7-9 CASSLISGRGYEQYF TGTGCCAGCAGCTTAATCAGCGGGAGGGGTTACGAGCAGTACTTC
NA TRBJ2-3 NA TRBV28 CASSLGGTDTDTQYF TGTGCCAGCAGTTTAGGGGGGACAGACACAGATACGCAGTATTTT
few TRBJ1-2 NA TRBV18 CASSPSLQGSDGYTF TGTGCCAGCTCACCGAGCTTACAGGGATCCGATGGCTACACCTTC
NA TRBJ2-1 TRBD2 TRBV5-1 CASSSPGLAENGAYNEQFF TGCGCCAGCAGCTCACCGGGACTAGCGGAAAATGGCGCCTACAATGAGCAGTTCTTC
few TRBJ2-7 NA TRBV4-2 CASSQSPTSAYEQYF TGTGCCAGCAGCCAGTCTCCGACCAGCGCCTACGAGCAGTACTTC
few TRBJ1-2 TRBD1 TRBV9 CASSTGTGGHGYTF TGTGCCAGCAGCACCGGGACAGGGGGCCATGGCTACACCTTC
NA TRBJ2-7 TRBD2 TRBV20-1 CSARLAVLGEQYF TGCAGTGCCCGACTAGCGGTGTTGGGAGAGCAGTACTTC
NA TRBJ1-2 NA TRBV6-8 CASSYSTPTSHYGYTF TGTGCCAGCAGTTACTCGACACCCACCTCTCACTATGGCTACACCTTC
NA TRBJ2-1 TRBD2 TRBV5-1 CASTSLAGGNEQFF TGCGCCAGCACCTCACTAGCGGGAGGCAATGAGCAGTTCTTC
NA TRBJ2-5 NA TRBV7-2 CASSLVSGARETQYF TGTGCCAGCAGCTTAGTGTCGGGGGCGCGGGAGACCCAGTACTTC
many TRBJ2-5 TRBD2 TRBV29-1 CSVPTSGRETQYF TGCAGCGTCCCGACGAGCGGGAGGGAGACCCAGTACTTC
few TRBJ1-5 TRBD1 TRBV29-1 CSASDRVNQPQHF TGCAGCGCCTCGGACAGGGTCAACCAGCCCCAGCATTTT
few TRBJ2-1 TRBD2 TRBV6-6 CASSQTSGRLYEQFF TGTGCCAGCAGTCAGACTAGCGGGAGACTCTATGAGCAGTTCTTC
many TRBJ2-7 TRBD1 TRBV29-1 CSVTGTGAYEQYF TGCAGCGTTACCGGGACAGGGGCCTACGAGCAGTACTTC
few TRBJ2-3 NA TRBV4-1 CASSQDGSVSDTQYF TGCGCCAGCAGCCAAGATGGGAGCGTCTCAGATACGCAGTATTTT
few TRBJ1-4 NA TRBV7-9 CASSLGTGGVHEKLFF TGTGCCAGCAGCTTAGGCACTGGGGGGGTCCACGAAAAACTGTTTTTT
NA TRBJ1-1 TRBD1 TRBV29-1 CSVEMWRRQGSSGTEAFF TGCAGCGTTGAGATGTGGAGGCGACAGGGGAGTAGTGGCACTGAAGCTTTCTTT
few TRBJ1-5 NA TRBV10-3 CAIKSSGEGQPQHF TGTGCCATCAAATCCTCAGGGGAAGGGCAGCCCCAGCATTTT
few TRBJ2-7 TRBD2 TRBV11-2 CASSPAQGLLAGGYEQYF TGTGCCAGCAGCCCAGCCCAGGGGCTCCTAGCGGGAGGTTACGAGCAGTACTTC
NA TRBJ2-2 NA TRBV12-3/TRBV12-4 CVSSFPNAGELFF TGTGTCAGCAGCTTCCCAAACGCCGGGGAGCTGTTTTTT
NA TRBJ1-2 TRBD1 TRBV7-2 CASNPGVGTGYGYTF TGTGCCAGCAACCCGGGGGTCGGGACAGGATATGGCTACACCTTC
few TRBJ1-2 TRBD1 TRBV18 CASSPGTQGKDGYTF TGTGCCAGCTCACCAGGGACACAGGGGAAGGATGGCTACACCTTC
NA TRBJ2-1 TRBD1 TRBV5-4 CASSSGRDRGQNEQFF TGTGCCAGCAGCTCAGGCCGGGACAGGGGGCAGAATGAGCAGTTCTTC
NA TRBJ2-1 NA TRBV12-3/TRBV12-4 CASSFRESEQFF TGTGCCAGCAGTTTCAGGGAGAGTGAGCAGTTCTTC
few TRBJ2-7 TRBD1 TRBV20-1 CSVEGTGDASYEQYF TGCAGTGTCGAGGGGACAGGGGACGCCTCCTACGAGCAGTACTTC
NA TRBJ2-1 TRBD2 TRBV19 CASSIAGSGSPFSYNEQFF TGTGCCAGTAGTATAGCGGGGAGCGGGAGCCCTTTCTCCTACAATGAGCAGTTCTTC
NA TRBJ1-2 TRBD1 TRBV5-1 CASSPGTVHGYTF TGCGCCAGCAGCCCCGGGACAGTCCACGGCTACACCTTC
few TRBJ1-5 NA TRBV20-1 CSARWGNFFGNQPQHF TGCAGTGCAAGATGGGGGAACTTTTTCGGCAATCAGCCCCAGCATTTT
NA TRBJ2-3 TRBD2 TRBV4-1 CASSPYGTSLGTQYF TGCGCCAGCAGCCCTTATGGGACTAGCCTCGGTACGCAGTATTTT
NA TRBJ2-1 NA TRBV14 CASSQVGGTYNEQFF TGTGCCAGCAGCCAGGTCGGGGGAACATACAATGAGCAGTTCTTC
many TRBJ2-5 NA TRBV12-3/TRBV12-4 CASSLSRVETQYF TGTGCCAGCAGCCTGTCTAGGGTTGAGACCCAGTACTTC
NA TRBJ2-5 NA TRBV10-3 CAISESVRETQYF TGTGCCATCAGTGAGTCAGTCAGAGAGACCCAGTACTTC